This TCR beta chain originates from a study of lymphopenia after photon versus proton radiotherapy. Study-wide results and caveats: Better survival with proton therapy was suggested as possible, not demonstrated.

Clones were read by immunoSEQ multiplex PCR, and TCRdb kept only the in-frame ones, dropping some. The sample lists 70,000 or so clones; just over 90% were seen once. On this clone: The antigen remains undetermined.

This CDR3 contains 15 residues. CDR1 is SGDLS, CDR2 YYNGEE, per germline. V was pared by 3 bases and J by 1 base, with 13 bases between. This chain uses TRBV9 with TRBJ2-5; weak D call: TRBD1 (5 bases). This TCR came from a woman in her 70s with pancreatic cancer. Sequenced material: peripheral blood, taken from a patient treated with photon-based radiotherapy. CDR3: CASSAPTGFQETQYF. DNA for the CDR3: TGTGCCAGCAGCGCGCCCACAGGCTTCCAAGAGACCCAGTACTTC.